Listed below are T cell receptor beta chains from one sample, sequenced in a study of beta chain features in type 1 diabetes. TCRdb's copy holds only in-frame clones and misses some; the assay was immunoSEQ multiplex PCR. The data show roughly 100,000 clones, 25% to 35% seen once. Sequencing was carried out using central memory CD4+ T cells from blood. Receptor source: a woman younger than 35 with type 1 diabetes. CDR3s include the opening cysteine and the closing phenylalanine or tryptophan. The D gene is left open where the match is weak. The listing skips clone size in some rows; elsewhere it reads once, few, many or a size class.

abundance | j_gene | d_gene | v_gene | CDR3aa | CDR3nt
few | TRBJ2-2 | NA | TRBV9 | CASSNGQGTGELFF | TGTGCCAGCAGCAACGGACAAGGAACCGGGGAGCTGTTTTTT
once | TRBJ1-5 | NA | TRBV5-1 | CASSPGGYNQPQHF | TGCGCCAGCAGCCCGGGAGGGTATAATCAGCCCCAGCATTTT
NA | TRBJ2-5 | NA | TRBV6-6 | CASSLVKETQYF | TGTGCCAGCAGCTTAGTCAAAGAGACCCAGTACTTC
few | TRBJ2-5 | NA | TRBV4-3 | CASSQDRGETQYF | TGCGCCAGCAGCCAAGACCGGGGGGAGACCCAGTACTTC
few | TRBJ2-1 | NA | TRBV25-1 | CASSDPVRTINEQFF | TGTGCCAGCAGTGATCCAGTCAGAACGATCAATGAGCAGTTCTTC
few | TRBJ1-2 | TRBD1 | TRBV29-1 | CSVAGRGRSYGYTF | TGCAGCGTTGCCGGCAGGGGGCGAAGCTATGGCTACACCTTC
NA | TRBJ1-1 | NA | TRBV6-5 | CASSSPVLNEAFF | TGTGCCAGCAGTTCGCCCGTACTAAATGAAGCTTTCTTT
NA | TRBJ2-1 | NA | TRBV11-2 | CASRSGTLKEQFF | TGTGCCAGCAGATCCGGGACACTAAAGGAGCAGTTCTTC
NA | TRBJ1-3 | NA | TRBV30 | CAGRSSGNTIYF | TGTGCGGGGCGGAGCTCTGGAAACACCATATATTTT
few | TRBJ1-4 | NA | TRBV29-1 | CSVLGTNEKLFF | TGCAGCGTTCTGGGGACAAATGAAAAACTGTTTTTT
NA | TRBJ2-1 | NA | TRBV19 | CASSMEGALLGFNEQFF | TGTGCCAGTAGTATGGAAGGGGCGCTTTTAGGGTTTAATGAGCAGTTCTTC
NA | TRBJ2-2 | TRBD1 | TRBV2 | CASSETGKVGELFF | TGTGCCAGCAGTGAGACAGGGAAGGTTGGGGAGCTGTTTTTT
NA | TRBJ1-2 | NA | TRBV5-5 | CASRFPPDQGQSAVNYGYTF | TGTGCCAGCAGATTCCCTCCGGACCAGGGGCAGTCGGCGGTTAACTATGGCTACACCTTC
NA | TRBJ1-5 | TRBD1 | TRBV28 | CASSSGQGGNQPQHF | TGTGCCAGCAGTTCGGGACAGGGTGGCAATCAGCCCCAGCATTTT
NA | TRBJ2-2 | TRBD1 | TRBV11-3 | CASSLEGGLTKGTGELFF | TGTGCCAGCAGCTTAGAAGGGGGCTTAACTAAGGGCACCGGGGAGCTGTTTTTT
NA | TRBJ2-2 | NA | TRBV2 | CASSNTTGAGELFF | TGTGCCAGCAGCAACACAACGGGGGCCGGGGAGCTGTTTTTT
NA | TRBJ2-2 | NA | TRBV6-6 | CASGVGNTGELFF | TGTGCCAGCGGAGTTGGCAACACCGGGGAGCTGTTTTTT
NA | TRBJ2-5 | NA | TRBV29-1 | CSVTTSQGAVRRPSAQYF | TGCAGCGTGACGACTAGCCAGGGGGCTGTGAGGAGACCTTCAGCCCAGTACTTC
few | TRBJ2-3 | TRBD2 | TRBV29-1 | CSVEGLAEGVDTQYF | TGCAGCGTTGAAGGGCTAGCGGAGGGAGTAGATACGCAGTATTTT
NA | TRBJ2-5 | NA | TRBV7-3 | CASSLGSSRETQYF | TGTGCCAGCAGCTTAGGTTCTAGTAGGGAGACCCAGTACTTC
few | TRBJ2-2 | NA | TRBV11-2 | CASSVAGLTGELFF | TGTGCCAGCAGCGTAGCAGGGCTCACCGGGGAGCTGTTTTTT
NA | TRBJ2-1 | NA | TRBV6-1 | CASSERTIYDEQFF | TGTGCCAGCAGTGAACGGACTATCTATGATGAGCAGTTCTTC
NA | TRBJ1-2 | NA | TRBV7-2 | CASSPDSLQAGYTF | TGTGCCAGCTCCCCGGACAGCCTTCAGGCTGGCTACACCTTC
few | TRBJ1-2 | TRBD1 | TRBV28 | CASSLSELGQGGGYTF | TGTGCCAGCAGTTTATCTGAACTGGGACAGGGTGGAGGCTACACCTTC
NA | TRBJ2-1 | TRBD2 | TRBV4-3 | CASSKGSVGLADPSYNEQFF | TGCGCCAGCAGCAAAGGATCTGTCGGACTAGCGGACCCGTCCTACAATGAGCAGTTCTTC